This T cell receptor beta chain derives from a study of T cell responses to AZD1222 COVID-19 vaccine. Note on this clone: No antigen is known for it.

CDR1 and CDR2 (germline): LGHDT, YNNKEL (reference sequence). The CDR3 length is 15 residues. With V trimmed by 6 bases and J by 0 bases, 7 bases remained unmatched. Study-wide results and limits: The donor cohort was predominantly white British with a female majority, and clonal diversity may have been underestimated. Baseline seropositivity occurred in only six AZD1222 recipients. Variant regions that are unmutated are reportedly the target of nearly half of spike-specific TCRs.

Assay: immunoSEQ multiplex PCR; the TCRdb copy retains only in-frame clones and omits some. The data contain 150,000 to 200,000 clones, roughly nine tenths of them singletons. The J gene is TRBJ2-5, the V gene TRBV3-1 (or the pseudogene TRBV3-2); 7 bases are a match to TRBD2. The TCR sequence derives from an adult who received the AZD1222 COVID-19 vaccine. Sequencing used peripheral blood, obtained 28 days after the second AZD1222 dose. For the CDR3, the DNA is TGTGCCAGCAGGGAAGCGGGACCGTACCAAGAGACCCAGTACTTC. Protein product: CASREAGPYQETQYF.